These 18 T cell receptor beta chains originate from one sample sequenced in a study of shared clonotypes between healthy human individuals. TCRdb keeps only in-frame clones here, not all; method: immunoSEQ multiplex PCR. The sample lists roughly 1 million clones, around 82% seen once, with approximately 0.56% in the top ten. Sequenced: memory CD4+ T cells from PBMCs. This sample's subset: CD45RA-negative fraction. These receptors originate from a man aged 18 to 29 in good health. Some clones in this sample may be carry-over from other donors' samples.

The chain links TRBV28 to TRBJ1-2; no reliable D call. CDR1 is MDHEN and CDR2 is SYDVKM in the germline V gene. The CDR3 spans 13 residues. The V and J ends lost 5 bases and 4 bases respectively, with 11 bases between them. CDR3 nucleotides: TGTGCCAGCAGTAGTATGCGGAGCTATGGCTACACCTTC. Its translation is CASSSMRSYGYTF.

The chain recombines TRBV29-1 with TRBJ2-6; weak D call: TRBD2 (7 bases). Trimming stripped 7 bases from V and 4 bases from J, with 14 bases between. Looked up from germline, CDR1 is SQVTM and CDR2 is ANQGSEA. This CDR3 has 14 amino acids. Here the CDR3 DNA reads TGCAGCGCCTACGGGGGGACAGGGGCCAACGTCCTGACTTTC. Protein product: CSAYGGTGANVLTF.

The gene calls are TRBV30 and TRBJ1-2; D gene ambiguous. CDR3 length: 18 amino acids. Trimming shortened V by 0 bases and J by 7 bases, and 27 bases separated the two germline ends. Per the germline V gene, CDR1 is GTSNPN and CDR2 is SVGIG (reference sequence). CDR3 nucleotides: TGTGCCTGGAGTGTACTTTGGAACCAGCAATCAGGTTGGGGTGGCTACACCTTC. This translates into CAWSVLWNQQSGWGGYTF.

Written as DNA, the CDR3 is TGTGCCAGCTCACCACCCATAGGGAGCTACAATGAGCAGTTCTTC. It specifies CASSPPIGSYNEQFF. V and J are TRBV18 and TRBJ2-1; the D gene is possibly TRBD2 (5 bases). The CDR3 has 15 residues. V shed 0 bases and J shed 3 bases, with 9 bases lying between them. The germline gives CDR1 KGHSH, CDR2 LQKENI.

CDR3 DNA: TGTGCCAGCAGCTTAGAGGGTCAGGGGCAGTACTTC. Protein: CASSLEGQGQYF. The V and J genes are TRBV11-2 and TRBJ2-7, with D possibly TRBD1 on 5 matching bases. The CDR3 sequence is 12 residues long. Germline V gives CDR1 SGHAT, CDR2 FQNNGV. V gave up 0 bases and J gave up 9 bases, with 9 bases separating them. The full variable domain, rest sourced from reference TRBV11-2 and TRBJ2-7, is EAGVAQSPRYKIIEKRQSVAFWCNPISGHATLYWYQQILGQGPKLLIQFQNNGVVDDSQLPKDRFSAERLKGVDSTLKIQPAKLEDSAVYLCASSLEGQGQYFGPGTRLTVT.

The rearrangement links TRBV7-9 to TRBJ2-7; 8 bases align to TRBD2. In germline, CDR1 is SEHNR, CDR2 FQNEAQ (reference sequence). After removal of 5 bases from V and 0 bases from J, the junction contained 3 bases not matched to a gene. The CDR3 covers 14 residues. CDR3 sequence: CASSPGGPSYEQYF. CDR3 DNA: TGTGCCAGCAGCCCGGGGGGGCCCTCCTACGAGCAGTACTTC.

This clone has only one observation. J is TRBJ2-2 and V is TRBV4-1; D is undetermined. The germline V gene encodes CDR1 MGHRA and CDR2 YSYEKL. V was trimmed by 0 bases and J by 7 bases, leaving 12 bases between them. The CDR3 length is 15 residues. DNA for the CDR3: TGCGCCAGCAGCCAAGATTACGCCCTTGGCGGGGAGCTGTTTTTT. Translation gives CASSQDYALGGELFF.

Comments on this clone: It may be a read error: a sequence one base away is much more abundant. V and J are TRBV7-3 and TRBJ2-7; no firm D call. The ends were cut back, 3 bases at V and 3 bases at J, with 3 bases in the middle. The CDR3 contains 11 residues. Looked up from germline, CDR1 is SGHTA and CDR2 is FQGTGA. The CDR3 DNA reads TGTGCCAGCAGCTTGAACTACGAGCAGTACTTC. Residues: CASSLNYEQYF.

The chain couples TRBV28 to TRBJ2-1; weak D call: TRBD2 (6 bases). The germline gives CDR1 MDHEN, CDR2 SYDVKM. CDR3 length equals 14 residues. V was shortened by 6 bases and J by 5 bases, with 14 bases between the two germline ends. CDR3 protein: CASRNRGKDNEQFF. For the CDR3, the DNA is TGTGCCAGCAGAAACCGGGGGAAAGACAATGAGCAGTTCTTC.

V usage is TRBV28 and J usage is TRBJ1-2; the D gene is possibly TRBD1 (6 bases). The CDR3 contains 17 residues. The ends were cut back, 4 bases at V and 4 bases at J, with 22 bases in the middle. The germline gives CDR1 MDHEN, CDR2 SYDVKM. CDR3 coding DNA: TGTGCCAGCAGTTCCCCCAACCCGACAGGTTCCCTCTATGGCTACACCTTC. Protein sequence: CASSSPNPTGSLYGYTF.

V is TRBV5-1 and J is TRBJ2-3; unclear D gene. This CDR3 comprises 15 residues. Looked up from germline, CDR1 is SGHRS and CDR2 is YFSETQ. Trimming took off 2 bases at V and 0 bases at J, with 10 bases between the two ends. The chain's CDR3 is CASSLSDESTDTQYF. CDR3 DNA: TGCGCCAGCAGCTTATCGGACGAGAGCACAGATACGCAGTATTTT.

The chain couples TRBV13 to TRBJ1-4; TRBD1 is a possible D gene (5 bases). This CDR3 spans 15 amino acids. From germline, CDR1 is PRHDT and CDR2 FYEKMQ (reference sequence). Trimming stripped 4 bases from V and 2 bases from J, with 11 bases between. CDR3 nucleotides: TGTGCCAGCAGCTCCTCGGGGGGGACTAATGAAAAACTGTTTTTT. Residues: CASSSSGGTNEKLFF.

V and J are TRBV7-9 and TRBJ2-7; D not certain. The CDR3 runs 14 residues. Looked up from germline, CDR1 is SEHNR and CDR2 is FQNEAQ (reference sequence). V was clipped by 1 base and J by 9 bases, with 16 bases between them. CDR3 protein: CASSLGPPEAAQYF. The CDR3 coding sequence is TGTGCCAGCAGCTTAGGCCCCCCTGAGGCTGCGCAGTACTTC.

The chain combines TRBV5-4 with TRBJ2-1; 11 bases are a match to TRBD2. This CDR3 is built from 15 residues. Germline V gives CDR1 SGHNT, CDR2 YYREEE (reference sequence). Trimming took 3 bases from V and 6 from J; bases not matched to a gene: 5. The CDR3 region has the DNA TGTGCCAGCAGCTACGGACTAGCGGGCCTCAATGAGCAGTTCTTC. Translating gives CASSYGLAGLNEQFF.

This clone was seen a few times. The V and J genes are TRBV5-6 and TRBJ1-2; possibly TRBD1 for D (5 bases). CDR1 is SGHDT and CDR2 is YYEEEE in the germline V gene. V lost 1 base, J lost 8 bases, and 9 bases lay in between. The CDR3 is 12 amino acids. The CDR3 here is CASSLRGLGYTF. The CDR3 nucleotides are TGTGCCAGCAGCTTGCGGGGCCTCGGCTACACCTTC.

The genes are TRBV5-4 and TRBJ2-2, with unresolved D. CDR1 SGHNT and CDR2 YYREEE come from the germline V gene (reference sequence). The CDR3 loop spans 14 amino acids. Trimming took 2 bases from V and 7 from J, leaving 12 bases between them. The CDR3 reads CASSFDPANGELFF. Here the CDR3 DNA reads TGTGCCAGCAGCTTTGACCCGGCGAACGGGGAGCTGTTTTTT.

This chain links TRBV27 with TRBJ1-1; D is ambiguous. The V gene lost 5 bases and the J gene lost 3 bases, with 10 bases spanning the gap. The CDR3 has 13 amino acids. CDR1 and CDR2 (germline): MNHEY, SMNVEV (reference sequence). For the CDR3, the DNA is TGTGCCAGCAGTATATGGATCGACACTGAAGCTTTCTTT. Its translation: CASSIWIDTEAFF.

V is TRBV18 and J is TRBJ1-5; D is unclear. V was pared by 0 bases and J by 8 bases, with 8 bases between. Germline V gene lookup returns CDR1 KGHSH and CDR2 LQKENI. The CDR3 extends over 13 amino acids. The CDR3 DNA reads TGTGCCAGCTCACCACCGCAAACTAAGCCCCAGCATTTT. It yields the protein CASSPPQTKPQHF. The full variable domain, in which reference TRBV18 and TRBJ1-5 provide the parts outside the CDR3, is NAGVMQNPRHLVRRRGQEARLRCSPMKGHSHVYWYRQLPEEGLKFMVYLQKENIIDESGMPKERFSAEFPKEGPSILRIQQVVRGDSAAYFCASSPPQTKPQHFGDGTRLSIL.